These 30 T cell receptor beta chains originate from one sample sequenced in a study of blood T cell repertoires in COVID-19. Sequencing was performed with immunoSEQ multiplex PCR; in TCRdb, only in-frame clones are kept and a portion is missing. The sample carries tens of thousands of clones, about 90% recorded once. The sequencing input was peripheral blood. The origin of the receptors is a man in his sixties with acute or convalescent COVID-19.

CDR3 amino acids: CASSELADPITDTQYF. CDR3 nucleotide sequence: TGTGCCAGCAGCGAGCTAGCGGACCCTATCACAGATACGCAGTATTTT. This chain links TRBV5-6 with TRBJ2-3; 7 positions match TRBD2. This CDR3 has 16 amino acids. Unmatched junction bases numbered 10, after V lost 4 bases and J lost 2 bases. Germline V gene sequence: CDR1 SGHDT, CDR2 YYEEEE.

The J gene is TRBJ1-4, the V gene TRBV5-1; maybe TRBD1 (5 bases). This CDR3 region has 15 residues. V was trimmed by 3 bases and J by 5 bases, leaving 14 bases between them. Germline CDR1 reads SGHRS; CDR2 reads YFSETQ. The CDR3 here is CASSSNTQANEKLFF. In nucleotides, the CDR3 is TGCGCCAGCAGCTCAAATACACAGGCGAATGAAAAACTGTTTTTT.

This rearrangement joins TRBV5-6 to TRBJ2-3; 8 positions agree with TRBD2. Germline trimming cut 2 bases from V and 1 base from J; bases unmatched to any gene: 6. There are 16 residues in the CDR3. The V gene's germline CDR1 is SGHDT and CDR2 YYEEEE. This CDR3 reads CASSLLSGSGTDTQYF. CDR3 in DNA: TGTGCCAGCAGCTTATTAAGCGGGAGCGGCACAGATACGCAGTATTTT.

This chain links TRBV19 with TRBJ1-1; no definite D call. CDR3 length: 14 amino acids. Germline assignment: CDR1 LNHDA and CDR2 SQIVND (reference sequence). The V end was cut by 1 base, the J end by 0 bases, with 6 bases between. This CDR3 is CASSIGGVNTEAFF. As DNA, the CDR3 is TGTGCCAGTAGTATAGGCGGGGTGAACACTGAAGCTTTCTTT. The whole variable domain, filled in from reference TRBV19 and TRBJ1-1, reads DGGITQSPKYLFRKEGQNVTLSCEQNLNHDAMYWYRQDPGQGLRLIYYSQIVNDFQKGDIAEGYSVSREKKESFPLTVTSAQKNPTAFYLCASSIGGVNTEAFFGQGTRLTVV.

Turning to this clone: The same CDR3 is also encoded by other DNA sequences in this sample. CDR3 in DNA: TGTGCCACCAGTGCCCCGGGAGGCACTGAAGCTTTCTTT. This sequence encodes CATSAPGGTEAFF. The chain uses TRBV24-1 and TRBJ1-1; D gene uncertain. The germline V and J ends were trimmed by 5 bases and 4 bases, with 10 bases remaining between them. CDR3 length equals 13 residues. From germline, CDR1 is KGHDR and CDR2 SFDVKD.

The chain recombines TRBV5-3 with TRBJ2-2; D call uncertain. TRBV5-3 is annotated as an ORF whose role is uncertain. The CDR3 length is 13 residues. The ends were cut back, 1 base at V and 6 bases at J, with 7 bases in the middle. In DNA, the CDR3 is TGTGCCAGAAGCTTGCGTGTTGCCGGGGAGCTGTTTTTT. This encodes CARSLRVAGELFF.

This chain uses TRBV15 with TRBJ1-2; a possible D gene is TRBD1 (6 bases). The CDR3 consists of 13 residues. Trimming cost V 1 base and J 7 bases, with 10 bases left between them. Germline V gives CDR1 LNHNV, CDR2 YYDKDF (reference sequence). CDR3 bases: TGTGCCACCAGCAGAGGAGGGGGAAGTGGCTACACCTTC. This sequence encodes CATSRGGGSGYTF.

The V call is TRBV11-2, the J call TRBJ1-6; D is uncertain. Germline V gives CDR1 SGHAT, CDR2 FQNNGV. V lost 5 bases and J 6 bases, leaving 11 bases between the germline ends. The CDR3 totals 14 residues. The CDR3 DNA reads as TGTGCCAGCAGCCCTAGCGGGGTTAATTCACCCCTCCACTTT. Amino acids: CASSPSGVNSPLHF. Drawing the rest from reference TRBV11-2 and TRBJ1-6, the complete variable domain is EAGVAQSPRYKIIEKRQSVAFWCNPISGHATLYWYQQILGQGPKLLIQFQNNGVVDDSQLPKDRFSAERLKGVDSTLKIQPAKLEDSAVYLCASSPSGVNSPLHFGNGTRLTVT.

This chain links TRBV7-2 with TRBJ1-2, with D perhaps TRBD1 (5 bases). This CDR3 is 16 amino acids long. The germline V gene has CDR1 SGHTA and CDR2 FQGNSA. V lost 1 base and J lost 5, with 17 bases in between. This CDR3 is CASSLDGQGGGYGYTF. CDR3 DNA: TGTGCCAGCAGCTTAGACGGGCAGGGAGGCGGATATGGCTACACCTTC.

The chain uses TRBV4-1 and TRBJ2-1; a weak D match, TRBD2 (6 bases). Germline V lookup: CDR1 MGHRA, CDR2 YSYEKL. The V gene lost 4 bases and the J gene lost 6 bases, with 13 bases spanning the gap. CDR3 length: 14 amino acids. The chain's CDR3 is CASSPRGSGNEQFF. The DNA for the CDR3 is TGCGCCAGCAGCCCCCGGGGTAGCGGCAATGAGCAGTTCTTC.

J is TRBJ1-1 and V is TRBV19; 7 bases fit TRBD1. The CDR3 covers 14 residues. Germline V lookup: CDR1 LNHDA, CDR2 SQIVND (reference sequence). The V gene end was trimmed by 4 bases and the J gene end by 5 bases; junction bases not matched to a gene: 7. The DNA of the CDR3 is TGTGCCAGTAGTAGCCACAGGGGTAGGACTGAAGCTTTCTTT. Translation gives CASSSHRGRTEAFF. Based on the CDR3 plus reference TRBV19 and TRBJ1-1, the full variable domain is DGGITQSPKYLFRKEGQNVTLSCEQNLNHDAMYWYRQDPGQGLRLIYYSQIVNDFQKGDIAEGYSVSREKKESFPLTVTSAQKNPTAFYLCASSSHRGRTEAFFGQGTRLTVV.

CDR3 nucleotides: TGTGCCAGCAGTTTAGGTGGGACAGGGGGGGTCGAGCAGTACTTC. Residues: CASSLGGTGGVEQYF. The rearrangement links TRBV28 to TRBJ2-7; 11 bases are a match to TRBD1. CDR1 and CDR2 from the germline V gene are MDHEN and SYDVKM. V lost 2 bases to trimming and J lost 6 bases; unmatched junction nucleotides: 6. The length of the CDR3 is 15 residues.

This chain connects TRBV28 to TRBJ1-4, with TRBD1 matching 8 bases. Trimming cost V 8 bases and J 4 bases; bases outside gene matches: 6. Germline CDR1 MDHEN, CDR2 SYDVKM. CDR3 length equals 14 residues. The chain's CDR3 is CASYTGQDNEKLFF. As DNA, the CDR3 is TGTGCCAGCTACACGGGACAGGATAATGAAAAACTGTTTTTT.

V and J are TRBV6-2 or TRBV6-3 and TRBJ1-5; no clear D. Trimming removed 6 bases from V and 0 bases from J, with 9 bases in between. The CDR3 runs to 14 residues. CDR1 is MNHEY and CDR2 is SVGEGT in the germline V gene. DNA of the CDR3: TGTGCCAGCAGCCCCGACTATAGCAATCAGCCCCAGCATTTT. It specifies CASSPDYSNQPQHF.

V usage is TRBV5-4 and J usage is TRBJ2-7; TRBD1 matches at 8 bases. The germline CDR1 and CDR2 sequences are SGHNT and YYREEE (reference sequence). V gave up 6 bases and J gave up 3 bases; unmatched junction bases: 5. The CDR3 is 13 amino acids. The chain's CDR3 is CASNGQGNYEQYF. DNA for the CDR3: TGTGCCAGCAACGGACAGGGAAACTACGAGCAGTACTTC. Looking up the rest from reference TRBV5-4 and TRBJ2-7 gives the full variable domain: ETGVTQSPTHLIKTRGQQVTLRCSSQSGHNTVSWYQQALGQGPQFIFQYYREEENGRGNFPPRFSGLQFPNYSSELNVNALELDDSALYLCASNGQGNYEQYFGPGTRLTVT.

The genes are TRBV27 and TRBJ2-6; D is ambiguous. The germline V and J ends were trimmed by 6 bases and 0 bases, with 12 bases remaining between them. CDR1 and CDR2 (germline): MNHEY, SMNVEV (reference sequence). The CDR3 covers 16 residues. CDR3 DNA: TGTGCCAGCAGCTACGCCCCCGGCTCTGGGGCCAACGTCCTGACTTTC. Its protein product is CASSYAPGSGANVLTF.

The V gene is TRBV5-1, the J gene TRBJ2-7, with D tentatively TRBD2 (6 bases). The CDR3 is made up of 12 amino acids. The V gene lost 4 bases and the J gene lost 6 bases, with 11 bases spanning the gap. Germline loops: CDR1 SGHRS, CDR2 YFSETQ. CDR3 coding DNA: TGCGCCAGCAGCAGGGAGGACGCCGAGCAGTACTTC. Translated, it gives CASSREDAEQYF. Drawing the rest from reference TRBV5-1 and TRBJ2-7, the complete variable domain is KAGVTQTPRYLIKTRGQQVTLSCSPISGHRSVSWYQQTPGQGLQFLFEYFSETQRNKGNFPGRFSGRQFSNSRSEMNVSTLELGDSALYLCASSREDAEQYFGPGTRLTVT.

This clone was seen a single time. This chain connects TRBV11-2 to TRBJ2-1; weak D call: TRBD2 (7 bases). CDR1 is SGHAT and CDR2 is FQNNGV in the germline V gene. There are 16 residues in the CDR3. The V gene lost 4 bases and the J gene lost 10 bases, with 23 bases spanning the gap. The CDR3 sequence: CASSSLKARGPQEQFF. As DNA, the CDR3 is TGTGCCAGCAGCTCCCTAAAAGCGCGGGGGCCCCAAGAGCAGTTCTTC.

The CDR3 coding sequence is TGTGCCAGCAGCACAACAGGGGTTACTGAAGCTTTCTTT. Protein sequence: CASSTTGVTEAFF. The chain uses TRBV11-3 and TRBJ1-1, with 7 positions matching TRBD1. CDR3 length: 13 residues. In germline, CDR1 is SGHNT, CDR2 YENEEA. Unmatched junction bases numbered 5, after V lost 5 bases and J lost 5 bases.

This chain connects TRBV27 to TRBJ1-5, with D perhaps matching TRBD1 (5 bases). V was clipped by 1 base and J by 4 bases, with 8 bases between them. Germline CDR1 reads MNHEY; CDR2 reads SMNVEV (reference sequence). The CDR3 has 14 amino acids. This CDR3 reads CASSLFRGNQPQHF. Written as DNA, the CDR3 is TGTGCCAGCAGTTTATTCCGGGGGAATCAGCCCCAGCATTTT.

The rearrangement joins TRBV6-5 to TRBJ1-2, with D uncertain. Trimming removed 6 bases from V and 0 bases from J, with 14 bases in between. CDR3 length: 15 residues. Germline CDR1 reads MNHEY; CDR2 reads SVGAGI. CDR3 nucleotide sequence: TGTGCCAGCAGGGGCAAGGAAGCAGCTAACTATGGCTACACCTTC. Amino acids: CASRGKEAANYGYTF.

V and J are TRBV29-1 and TRBJ2-7; no clear D. This CDR3 comprises 13 residues. V lost 2 bases and J lost 2, with 10 bases in between. Germline loops: CDR1 SQVTM, CDR2 ANQGSEA. CDR3 nucleotides: TGCAGCGTTGAAACCAGGTACCCCTACGAGCAGTACTTC. Its translation: CSVETRYPYEQYF.

This clone was seen a single time. The gene calls are TRBV4-3 and TRBJ2-3, with D perhaps TRBD2 (5 bases). Trimming removed 3 bases from V and 7 bases from J, with 11 bases in between. This CDR3 has 13 residues. CDR1 is LGHNA and CDR2 is YSLEER in the germline V gene. CDR3 nucleotides: TGCGCCAGCAGCCACGGACTCGAGTATACGCAGTATTTT. Its protein product is CASSHGLEYTQYF.

V is TRBV6-2 or TRBV6-3 and J is TRBJ1-2; 11 bases are shared with TRBD1. The CDR3 runs 16 residues. The germline CDR1 and CDR2 sequences are MNHEY and SVGEGT. Germline trimming cut 2 bases from V and 8 bases from J; bases unmatched to any gene: 10. DNA of the CDR3: TGTGCCAGCAGTTACCCCTGGACAGGGGGCCAGGAGGGCTACACCTTC. This sequence encodes CASSYPWTGGQEGYTF.

The chain joins TRBV19 to TRBJ1-1; possible D gene TRBD1, 5 bases. The CDR3 is 16 amino acids. Germline V gives CDR1 LNHDA, CDR2 SQIVND (reference sequence). V was clipped by 3 bases and J by 0 bases, with 14 bases between them. The CDR3 DNA reads as TGTGCCAGTAGTATCGAGGAGGGGAAATTGAACACTGAAGCTTTCTTT. Its protein is CASSIEEGKLNTEAFF.

The chain uses TRBV24-1 and TRBJ2-7, with D unresolved. Deletions cut 4 bases from V and 0 bases from J, with 9 bases between. CDR1 is KGHDR and CDR2 is SFDVKD in the germline V gene. The CDR3 contains 14 residues. The CDR3, as DNA: TGTGCCACCAGTGACCCCAGATCCTCCTACGAGCAGTACTTC. Translating gives CATSDPRSSYEQYF.

This chain uses TRBV6-5 with TRBJ1-5; possible D gene TRBD1, 6 bases. Trimming cost V 5 bases and J 5 bases, with 10 bases left between them. Germline CDR1 is MNHEY and CDR2 is SVGAGI. The CDR3 totals 13 residues. The CDR3 bases are TGTGCCAGCAGTCGGACAGTGGATCAGCCCCAGCATTTT. It codes for CASSRTVDQPQHF.

The chain is built from TRBV6-5 and TRBJ2-1, with D maybe TRBD2 (7 bases). This CDR3 is built from 12 residues. The germline V and J ends were trimmed by 6 bases and 9 bases, with 12 bases remaining between them. Germline lookup yields CDR1 MNHEY and CDR2 SVGAGI. The CDR3 region is CASRERGGEQFF. The CDR3 nucleotides read TGTGCCAGCAGAGAGAGGGGGGGTGAGCAGTTCTTC.

The genes are TRBV12-5 and TRBJ1-1, with 8 bases fitting TRBD1. Looked up from germline, CDR1 is LGHNT and CDR2 is FRNRAP. The CDR3 spans 14 residues. V lost 5 bases to trimming and J lost 7 bases; unmatched junction nucleotides: 9. CDR3 amino acids: CASGPIIDRGEAFF. The CDR3 DNA reads as TGTGCTAGTGGTCCCATTATTGACAGGGGTGAAGCTTTCTTT.

The chain carries TRBV4-1 and TRBJ1-4, with D possibly matching TRBD1 (5 bases). The germline V gene has CDR1 MGHRA and CDR2 YSYEKL. V gave up 0 bases and J gave up 5 bases, with 10 bases separating them. This CDR3 spans 15 amino acids. CDR3 coding DNA: TGCGCCAGCAGCCAAGATCGGGGGAGGAATGAAAAACTGTTTTTT. It translates to CASSQDRGRNEKLFF.